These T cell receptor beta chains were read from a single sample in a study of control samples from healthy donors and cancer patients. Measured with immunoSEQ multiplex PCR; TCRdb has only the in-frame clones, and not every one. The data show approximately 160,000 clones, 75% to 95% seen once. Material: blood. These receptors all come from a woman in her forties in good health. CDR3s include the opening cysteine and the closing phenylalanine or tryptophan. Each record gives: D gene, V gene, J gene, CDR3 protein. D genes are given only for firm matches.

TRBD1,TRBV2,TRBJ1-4,CASSERTGGVDEKLFF
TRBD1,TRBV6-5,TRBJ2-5,CASSKGTGLETQYF
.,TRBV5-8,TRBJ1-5,CASSFADFNQPQHF
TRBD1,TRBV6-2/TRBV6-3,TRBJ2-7,CASSHWDSSYEQYF
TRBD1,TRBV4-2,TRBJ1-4,CASSQDLGRGLGNNEKLFF
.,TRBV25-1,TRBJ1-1,CASSGQANTEAFF
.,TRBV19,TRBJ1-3,CASTTRILAGNTIYF
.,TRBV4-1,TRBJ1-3,CASSVRTALTNGNTIYF
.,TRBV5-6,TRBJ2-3,CASSFSLRVDTQYF
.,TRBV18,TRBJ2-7,CASSLERQGGEQYF
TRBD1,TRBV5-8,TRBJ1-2,CASSPYRGNYGYTF
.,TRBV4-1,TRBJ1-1,CASSHPPMDTEAFF
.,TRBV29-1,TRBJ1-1,CSVGGQMNTEAFF
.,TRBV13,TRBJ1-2,CASSLGRGDGYTF
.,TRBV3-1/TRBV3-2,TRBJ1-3,CASSQGGVGNTIYF
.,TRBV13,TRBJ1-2,CASSLGSGGLKGGYTF
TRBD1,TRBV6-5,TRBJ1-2,CASRKTGVGGYTF
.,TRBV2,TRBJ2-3,CASSYTRNTDTQYF
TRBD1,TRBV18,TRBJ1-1,CASSPAGQGGGPEAFF